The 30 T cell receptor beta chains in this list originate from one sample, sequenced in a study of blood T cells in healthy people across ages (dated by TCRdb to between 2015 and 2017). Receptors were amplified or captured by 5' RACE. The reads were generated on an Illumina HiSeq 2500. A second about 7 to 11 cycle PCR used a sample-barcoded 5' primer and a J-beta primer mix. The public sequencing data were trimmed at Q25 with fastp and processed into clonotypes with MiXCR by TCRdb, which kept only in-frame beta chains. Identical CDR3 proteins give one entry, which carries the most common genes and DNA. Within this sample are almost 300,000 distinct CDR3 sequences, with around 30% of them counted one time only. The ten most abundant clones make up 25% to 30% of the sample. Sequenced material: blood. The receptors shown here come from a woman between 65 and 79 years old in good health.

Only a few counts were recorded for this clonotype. The CDR3 is CASSSRLRDEKLFF. CDR3 coding DNA: TGTGCCAGCTCCTCACGACTGAGGGACGAAAAACTGTTTTTT. The genes are TRBV18 and TRBJ1-4; D might be TRBD1 (5 bases). CDR1 KGHSH and CDR2 LQKENI come from the germline V gene. The CDR3 has 14 amino acids. Trimming took 6 bases from V and 8 from J, leaving 16 bases between them.

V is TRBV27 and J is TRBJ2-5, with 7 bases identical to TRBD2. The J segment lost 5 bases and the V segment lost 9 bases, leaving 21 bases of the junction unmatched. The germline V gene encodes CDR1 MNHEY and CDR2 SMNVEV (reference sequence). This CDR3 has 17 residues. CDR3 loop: CASRVGMVGGRVETQYF. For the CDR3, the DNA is TGTGCCAGTCGGGTCGGTATGGTCGGGGGGAGAGTGGAGACCCAGTACTTC.

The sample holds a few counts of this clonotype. This CDR3 reads CASSIPRPTGVLRSTF. The CDR3 bases are TGTGCCAGCAGTATCCCCCGCCCGACAGGGGTCTTACGGAGCACCTTC. The V gene is TRBV28, the J gene TRBJ1-2; 8 bases fit TRBD1. This CDR3 has 16 residues. The J segment lost 13 bases and the V segment lost 5 bases, leaving 21 bases of the junction unmatched. The germline gives CDR1 MDHEN, CDR2 SYDVKM.

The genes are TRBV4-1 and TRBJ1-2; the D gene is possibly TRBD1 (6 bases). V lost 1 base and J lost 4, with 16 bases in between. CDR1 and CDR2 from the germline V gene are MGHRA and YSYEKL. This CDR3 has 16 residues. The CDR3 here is CASSQATNREVYGYTF. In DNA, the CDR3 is TGCGCCAGCAGCCAAGCGACGAACAGGGAAGTCTATGGCTACACCTTC.

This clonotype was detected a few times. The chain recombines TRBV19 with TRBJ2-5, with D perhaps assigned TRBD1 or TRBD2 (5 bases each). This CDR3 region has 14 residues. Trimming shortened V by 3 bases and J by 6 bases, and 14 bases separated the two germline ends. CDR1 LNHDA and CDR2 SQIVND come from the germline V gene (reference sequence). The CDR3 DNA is TGTGCCAGTAGTATTGGGACGGCGGTCAAGACCCAGTACTTC. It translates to CASSIGTAVKTQYF.

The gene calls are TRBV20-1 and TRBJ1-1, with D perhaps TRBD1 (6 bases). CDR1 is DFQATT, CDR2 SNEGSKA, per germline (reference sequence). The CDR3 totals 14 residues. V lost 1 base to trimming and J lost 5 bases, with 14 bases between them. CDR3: CSARAGGGKTEAFF. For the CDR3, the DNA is TGCAGTGCTAGAGCAGGAGGGGGAAAGACTGAAGCTTTCTTT.

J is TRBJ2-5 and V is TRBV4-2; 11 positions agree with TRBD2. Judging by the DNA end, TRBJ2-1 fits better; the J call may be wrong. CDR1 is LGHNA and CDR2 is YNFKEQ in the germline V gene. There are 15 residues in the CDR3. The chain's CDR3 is CASSPGLADHNEQFF. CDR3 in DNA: TGTGCCAGCAGCCCGGGACTAGCGGATCACAATGAGCAGTTCTTC.

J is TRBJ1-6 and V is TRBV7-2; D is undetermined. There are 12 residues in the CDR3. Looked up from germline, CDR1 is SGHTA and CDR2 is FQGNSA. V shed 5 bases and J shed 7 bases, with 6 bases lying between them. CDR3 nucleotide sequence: TGTGCCAGCAGCGAAACCAATTCACCCCTCCACTTT. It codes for CASSETNSPLHF.

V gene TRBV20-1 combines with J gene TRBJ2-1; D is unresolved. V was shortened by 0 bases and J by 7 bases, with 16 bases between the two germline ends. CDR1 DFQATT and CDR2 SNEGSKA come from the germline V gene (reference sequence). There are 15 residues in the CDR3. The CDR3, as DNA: TGCAGTGCTAGAGAGCCCCTCGGAAGACGGAATGAGCAGTTCTTC. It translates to CSAREPLGRRNEQFF.

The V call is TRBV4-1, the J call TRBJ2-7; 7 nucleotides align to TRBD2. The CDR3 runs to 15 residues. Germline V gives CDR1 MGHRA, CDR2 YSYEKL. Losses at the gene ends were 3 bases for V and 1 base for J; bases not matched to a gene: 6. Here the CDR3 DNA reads TGCGCCAGCAGCCAGAGGGAGGGGTTTTCCTACGAGCAGTACTTC. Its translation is CASSQREGFSYEQYF.

CDR3 loop: CSGAASGQETQYF. In DNA form, the CDR3 reads TGCAGCGGTGCAGCTAGCGGACAAGAGACCCAGTACTTC. The V and J genes are TRBV29-1 and TRBJ2-5, with 7 positions matching TRBD2. This CDR3 is 13 amino acids long. The germline V gene has CDR1 SQVTM and CDR2 ANQGSEA. V lost 7 bases to trimming and J lost 2 bases; unmatched junction nucleotides: 7.

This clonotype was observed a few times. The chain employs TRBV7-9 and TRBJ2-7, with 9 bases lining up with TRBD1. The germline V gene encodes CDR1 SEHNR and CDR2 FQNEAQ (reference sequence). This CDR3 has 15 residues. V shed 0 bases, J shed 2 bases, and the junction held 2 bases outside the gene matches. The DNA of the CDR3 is TGTGCCAGCAGCTTAGCGAGGACAGGGGCCTACGAGCAGTACTTC. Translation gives CASSLARTGAYEQYF.

DNA for the CDR3: TGTGCCAGCAGCCAAGATAATTCAGGGCCCGAGACCCAGTACTTC. Amino acid sequence: CASSQDNSGPETQYF. The chain recombines TRBV4-2 with TRBJ2-5; TRBD1 might be the D (5 bases). Trimming shortened V by 0 bases and J by 5 bases, and 13 bases separated the two germline ends. The germline V gene has CDR1 LGHNA and CDR2 YNFKEQ. The CDR3 extends over 15 amino acids.

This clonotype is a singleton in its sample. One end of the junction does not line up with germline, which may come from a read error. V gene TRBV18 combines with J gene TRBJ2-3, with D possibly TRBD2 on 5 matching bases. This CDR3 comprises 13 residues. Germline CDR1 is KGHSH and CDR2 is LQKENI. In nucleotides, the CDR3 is TGTGCCAGCTCACCAGGACTTCAAGATACACAGTATTTT. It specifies CASSPGLQDTQYF.

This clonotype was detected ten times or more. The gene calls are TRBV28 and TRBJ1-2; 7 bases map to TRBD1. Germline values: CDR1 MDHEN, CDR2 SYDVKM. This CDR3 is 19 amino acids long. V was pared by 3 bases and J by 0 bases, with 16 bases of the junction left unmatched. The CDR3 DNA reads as TGTGCCAGCAGTTTTTTCCGATTACGGGACAGAGGAGCTAACTATGGCTACACCTTC. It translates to CASSFFRLRDRGANYGYTF.

As DNA, the CDR3 is TGTGCCAGCAGTTTATGGACTAGCAATCAAGAGACCCAGTACTTC. It specifies CASSLWTSNQETQYF. The J gene is TRBJ2-5, the V gene TRBV28, with 7 bases fitting TRBD2. V shed 0 bases and J 2 bases; nucleotides not matched to a gene: 3. Germline CDR1 reads MDHEN; CDR2 reads SYDVKM. This CDR3 spans 15 amino acids. Using reference TRBV28 and TRBJ2-5 for the parts outside the CDR3, the full variable domain is DVKVTQSSRYLVKRTGEKVFLECVQDMDHENMFWYRQDPGLGLRLIYFSYDVKMKEKGDIPEGYSVSREKKERFSLILESASTNQTSMYLCASSLWTSNQETQYFGPGTRLLVL.

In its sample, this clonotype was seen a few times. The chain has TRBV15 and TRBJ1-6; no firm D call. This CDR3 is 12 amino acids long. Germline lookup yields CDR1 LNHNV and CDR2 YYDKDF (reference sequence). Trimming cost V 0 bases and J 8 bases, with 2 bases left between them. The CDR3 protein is CATSRDYSPLHF. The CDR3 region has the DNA TGTGCCACCAGCAGAGATTATTCACCCCTCCACTTT.

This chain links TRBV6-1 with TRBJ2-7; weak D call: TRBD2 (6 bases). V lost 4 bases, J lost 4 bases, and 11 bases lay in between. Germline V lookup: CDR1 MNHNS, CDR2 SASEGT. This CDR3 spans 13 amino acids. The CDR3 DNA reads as TGTGCCAGCAGTGGGGGAGCGGGTTACGAGCAGTACTTC. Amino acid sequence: CASSGGAGYEQYF.

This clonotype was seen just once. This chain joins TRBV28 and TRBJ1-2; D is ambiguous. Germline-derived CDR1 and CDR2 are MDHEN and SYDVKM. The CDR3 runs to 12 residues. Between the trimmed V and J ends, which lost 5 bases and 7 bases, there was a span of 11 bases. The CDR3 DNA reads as TGTGCCAGCAGTGTTCCCAACCGTGGCTACACCTTC. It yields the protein CASSVPNRGYTF.

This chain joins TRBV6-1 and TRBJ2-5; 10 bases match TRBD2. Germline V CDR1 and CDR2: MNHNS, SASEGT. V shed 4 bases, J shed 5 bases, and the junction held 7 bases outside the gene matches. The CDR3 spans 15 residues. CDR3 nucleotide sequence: TGTGCCAGCAGTGCCGACCTAGCGGGAGTGGAGACCCAGTACTTC. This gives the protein CASSADLAGVETQYF.

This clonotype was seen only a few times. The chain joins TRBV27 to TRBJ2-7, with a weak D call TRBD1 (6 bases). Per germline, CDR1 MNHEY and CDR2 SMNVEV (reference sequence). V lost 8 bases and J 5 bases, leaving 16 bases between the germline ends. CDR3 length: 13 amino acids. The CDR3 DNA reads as TGTGCCAGCCTCGGACAGAACCCTAACGAGCAGTACTTC. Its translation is CASLGQNPNEQYF.

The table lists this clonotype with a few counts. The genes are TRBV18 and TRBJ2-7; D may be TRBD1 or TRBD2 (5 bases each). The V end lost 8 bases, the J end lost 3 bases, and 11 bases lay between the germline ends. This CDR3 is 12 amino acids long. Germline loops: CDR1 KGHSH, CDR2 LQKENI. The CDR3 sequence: CASGDAHYEQYF. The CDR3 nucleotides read TGTGCCAGCGGGGACGCCCACTACGAGCAGTACTTC.

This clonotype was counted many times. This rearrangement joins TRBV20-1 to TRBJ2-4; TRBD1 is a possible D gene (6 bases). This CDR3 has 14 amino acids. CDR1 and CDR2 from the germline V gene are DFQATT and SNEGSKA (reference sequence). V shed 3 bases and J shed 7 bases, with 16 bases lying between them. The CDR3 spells CSASGQPYGNIQYF. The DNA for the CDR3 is TGCAGTGCTAGTGGACAGCCTTATGGGAACATTCAGTACTTC.

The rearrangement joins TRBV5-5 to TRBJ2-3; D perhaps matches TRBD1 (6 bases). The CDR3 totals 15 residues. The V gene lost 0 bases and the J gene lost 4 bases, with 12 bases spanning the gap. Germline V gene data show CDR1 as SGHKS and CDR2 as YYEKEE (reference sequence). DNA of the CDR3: TGTGCCAGCAGCTTGGGCAACAGGGCCTCAGATACGCAGTATTTT. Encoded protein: CASSLGNRASDTQYF.

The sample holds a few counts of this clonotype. The CDR3 protein is CASSPVTYEQYF. As DNA, the CDR3 is TGTGCCAGCTCACCGGTGACCTACGAGCAGTACTTC. This chain joins TRBV18 and TRBJ2-7, with D uncertain. V dropped 3 bases and J dropped 2 bases, with 5 bases sitting between them. The CDR3 has 12 amino acids. The germline gives CDR1 KGHSH, CDR2 LQKENI. Complete variable domain (other parts from reference TRBV18 and TRBJ2-7): NAGVMQNPRHLVRRRGQEARLRCSPMKGHSHVYWYRQLPEEGLKFMVYLQKENIIDESGMPKERFSAEFPKEGPSILRIQQVVRGDSAAYFCASSPVTYEQYFGPGTRLTVT.

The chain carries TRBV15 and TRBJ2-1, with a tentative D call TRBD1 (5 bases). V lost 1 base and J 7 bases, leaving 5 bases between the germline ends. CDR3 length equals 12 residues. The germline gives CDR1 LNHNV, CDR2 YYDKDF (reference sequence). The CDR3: CATSRAGNEQFF. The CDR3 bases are TGTGCCACCAGCAGAGCAGGGAATGAGCAGTTCTTC.

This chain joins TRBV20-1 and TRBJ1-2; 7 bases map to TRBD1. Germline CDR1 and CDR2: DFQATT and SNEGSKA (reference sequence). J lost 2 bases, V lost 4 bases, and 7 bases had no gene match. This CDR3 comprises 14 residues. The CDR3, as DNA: TGCAGTGCTACCCGACCGGGACAGAACTATGGCTACACCTTC. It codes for CSATRPGQNYGYTF.

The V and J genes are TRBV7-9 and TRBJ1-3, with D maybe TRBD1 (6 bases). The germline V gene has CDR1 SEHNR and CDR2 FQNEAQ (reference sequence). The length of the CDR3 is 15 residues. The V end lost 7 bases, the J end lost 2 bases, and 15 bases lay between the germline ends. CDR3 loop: CASNPGGNAGNTIYF. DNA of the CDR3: TGTGCCAGCAATCCCGGGGGCAACGCTGGAAACACCATATATTTT.

In DNA, the CDR3 is TGTGCCAGCAGCACCAGGGGGCTTGCAGATACGCAGTATTTT. It translates to CASSTRGLADTQYF. V gene TRBV12-3 or TRBV12-4 combines with J gene TRBJ2-3, with 8 bases fitting TRBD1. The CDR3 loop spans 14 amino acids. Trimming cost V 6 bases and J 4 bases; bases outside gene matches: 6.

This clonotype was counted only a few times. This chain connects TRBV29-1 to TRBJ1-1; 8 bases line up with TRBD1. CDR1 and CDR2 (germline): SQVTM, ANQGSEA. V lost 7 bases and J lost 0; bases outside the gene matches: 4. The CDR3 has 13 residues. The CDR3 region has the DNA TGCAGCGCTACAGGGGGGATGAACACTGAAGCTTTCTTT. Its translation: CSATGGMNTEAFF.